The 22 T cell receptor beta chains below all came from one sample that was sequenced in a study of shared clonotypes between healthy human individuals. Some clones are missing from TCRdb's copy, which holds only in-frame ones; the method was immunoSEQ multiplex PCR. The sample has about 2.1 million clones, over 85% seen once; the top ten hold 1.5% to 2%. CD8 cells classed as naive were CD45RO-negative and positively selected for CCR7, excluding terminally differentiated effector memory CD45RA+ cells. Material: naive CD8+ T cells from PBMCs. All receptors derive from a young man in good health. Some clones in this sample may be carry-over from other donors' samples.

This clone was seen once. At the DNA level, this CDR3 is encoded by other sequences in the same sample as well. V usage is TRBV11-2 and J usage is TRBJ1-5; D is uncertain. Deletions cut 1 base from V and 4 bases from J, with 5 bases between. CDR1 is SGHAT, CDR2 FQNNGV, per germline. The CDR3 covers 13 residues. The CDR3 sequence is CASSLGSNQPQHF. The DNA of the CDR3 is TGTGCCAGCAGCTTAGGATCGAATCAGCCCCAGCATTTT.

J is TRBJ2-3 and V is TRBV30; 10 nucleotides line up with TRBD2. The germline V gene encodes CDR1 GTSNPN and CDR2 SVGIG (reference sequence). V trimming: 1 base; J trimming: 3 bases; junction bases outside the gene matches: 10. This CDR3 has 17 amino acids. CDR3 protein: CAWSAFLAGVETDTQYF. CDR3 DNA: TGTGCCTGGAGTGCATTCCTAGCGGGAGTGGAGACAGATACGCAGTATTTT.

This chain connects TRBV2 to TRBJ2-1; 10 bases fit TRBD2. V lost 8 bases, J lost 0 bases, and 4 bases stayed unmatched. Germline V gene data show CDR1 as SNHLY and CDR2 as FYNNEI. This CDR3 comprises 15 residues. The CDR3 loop reads CASGSSGSSYNEQFF. CDR3 bases: TGTGCCAGCGGATCTAGCGGGAGCTCCTACAATGAGCAGTTCTTC.

The chain joins TRBV11-3 to TRBJ2-1; D gene unclear. The CDR3 has 13 residues. The germline CDR1 and CDR2 sequences are SGHNT and YENEEA. Deletions cut 4 bases from V and 7 bases from J, with 11 bases between. The CDR3, as DNA: TGTGCCAGCAGCTGGGATAACTGGAATGAGCAGTTCTTC. Residues: CASSWDNWNEQFF.

The genes are TRBV10-1 and TRBJ1-1; 8 bases are a match to TRBD1. Germline trimming cut 7 bases from V and 5 bases from J; bases unmatched to any gene: 9. Germline V gene data show CDR1 as WNHNN and CDR2 as SYGVQD (reference sequence). The CDR3 totals 14 residues. CDR3 bases: TGCGCCAGCAACCCGACAGGGGCCGGGACTGAAGCTTTCTTT. Its protein is CASNPTGAGTEAFF.

The chain combines TRBV7-9 with TRBJ1-5; TRBD1 might be the D (6 bases). Germline CDR1 is SEHNR and CDR2 is FQNEAQ (reference sequence). V lost 5 bases, J lost 10 bases, and 21 bases lay in between. This CDR3 is built from 15 residues. The CDR3 DNA reads as TGTGCCAGCAGCGATGGGGACATCGTGACAGCACCCCAGCATTTT. Translation: CASSDGDIVTAPQHF.

This clone was seen a few times. The chain uses TRBV29-1 and TRBJ1-1, with D hard to call. The V end lost 4 bases, the J end lost 4 bases, and 7 bases lay between the germline ends. This CDR3 has 11 residues. CDR1 SQVTM and CDR2 ANQGSEA come from the germline V gene. DNA of the CDR3: TGCAGCGTTGGACACGGCACTGAAGCTTTCTTT. Protein: CSVGHGTEAFF.

The CDR3: CAWSGIGLALSSYNEQFF. CDR3 nucleotides: TGTGCCTGGAGTGGGATCGGCCTAGCGTTGAGCTCCTACAATGAGCAGTTCTTC. J is TRBJ2-1 and V is TRBV30, with D tentatively TRBD2 (6 bases). The germline V gene has CDR1 GTSNPN and CDR2 SVGIG (reference sequence). CDR3 length equals 18 residues. With 1 base removed from V and 0 bases from J, the gap between germline ends came to 19 bases.

This chain uses TRBV4-1 with TRBJ2-7; 10 bases are shared with TRBD2. This CDR3 has 14 residues. V was clipped by 3 bases and J by 2 bases; unmatched bases: 1. Per germline, CDR1 MGHRA and CDR2 YSYEKL. The CDR3 coding sequence is TGCGCCAGCAGCCAGAGCGGGAGGGCCTACGAGCAGTACTTC. Translated, it gives CASSQSGRAYEQYF.

The rearrangement links TRBV29-1 to TRBJ1-5, with 7 bases fitting TRBD1. Germline V CDR1 and CDR2: SQVTM, ANQGSEA. The CDR3 contains 14 residues. Trimming cost V 3 bases and J 6 bases; bases outside gene matches: 8. The CDR3 bases are TGCAGCGTTGAGGAGGAGGGGGCCGGTCAGCCCCAGCATTTT. Its translation: CSVEEEGAGQPQHF.

The chain joins TRBV30 to TRBJ2-1, with D maybe TRBD2 (6 bases). The germline V gene encodes CDR1 GTSNPN and CDR2 SVGIG (reference sequence). Trimming took off 3 bases at V and 2 bases at J, with 17 bases between the two ends. CDR3 length equals 16 residues. In DNA, the CDR3 is TGTGCCTGGAGCCCATGGGGGGACCTAACCTACAATGAGCAGTTCTTC. Translation gives CAWSPWGDLTYNEQFF.

The V call is TRBV4-1, the J call TRBJ2-7, with 10 bases matching TRBD2. Germline V gene lookup returns CDR1 MGHRA and CDR2 YSYEKL. This CDR3 has 15 residues. J lost 2 bases, V lost 5 bases, and 6 bases had no gene match. The CDR3, as DNA: TGCGCCAGCAGCGTAAGGACTAGCGGACCCTACGAGCAGTACTTC. Translated: CASSVRTSGPYEQYF.

The chain uses TRBV19 and TRBJ2-6; no definite D call. CDR1 is LNHDA and CDR2 is SQIVND in the germline V gene (reference sequence). V lost 5 bases to trimming and J lost 0 bases, with 11 bases between them. The CDR3 spans 16 residues. In DNA form, the CDR3 reads TGTGCCAGTAGTCGGCCCAGATCCTCTGGGGCCAACGTCCTGACTTTC. Translated: CASSRPRSSGANVLTF.

This chain joins TRBV7-9 and TRBJ2-2; TRBD1 matches at 7 bases. This CDR3 has 16 amino acids. V lost 4 bases, J lost 6 bases, and 11 bases stayed unmatched. CDR1 and CDR2 from the germline V gene are SEHNR and FQNEAQ (reference sequence). DNA for the CDR3: TGTGCCAGCAGCTCACCCGAGACAGGGTTTCCCGGGGAGCTGTTTTTT. Translation: CASSSPETGFPGELFF.

The chain recombines TRBV27 with TRBJ2-7; D call uncertain. Per the germline V gene, CDR1 is MNHEY and CDR2 is SMNVEV (reference sequence). Trimming removed 7 bases at V and 2 bases at J, with 12 bases between. CDR3 length: 13 amino acids. The CDR3 nucleotides read TGTGCCAGCACTTCCAGCAACGCCTACGAGCAGTACTTC. This codes for CASTSSNAYEQYF.

The chain employs TRBV4-1 and TRBJ2-6; the match to TRBD1 covers 8 bases. The germline V gene has CDR1 MGHRA and CDR2 YSYEKL. The CDR3 sequence is 20 residues long. V shed 0 bases and J 0 bases; nucleotides not matched to a gene: 10. The CDR3 nucleotides are TGCGCCAGCAGCCAAGATTGGCGACAGGGGATTTACTCTGGGGCCAACGTCCTGACTTTC. Translated: CASSQDWRQGIYSGANVLTF.

The chain uses TRBV19 and TRBJ2-7; 11 positions agree with TRBD2. V dropped 6 bases and J dropped 0; count of bases not matched to a gene: 4. The germline V gene encodes CDR1 LNHDA and CDR2 SQIVND (reference sequence). This CDR3 comprises 15 residues. Written as DNA, the CDR3 is TGTGCCAGTAGCCCCGGGACTAGCGGCTCCTACGAGCAGTACTTC. Protein: CASSPGTSGSYEQYF.

This rearrangement joins TRBV9 to TRBJ2-2, with a weak D call TRBD2 (5 bases). The ends were cut back, 3 bases at V and 0 bases at J, with 12 bases in the middle. The CDR3 is 16 residues long. Per the germline V gene, CDR1 is SGDLS and CDR2 is YYNGEE. The CDR3 sequence is CASSAPRAANTGELFF. The CDR3 DNA reads TGTGCCAGCAGCGCCCCTCGAGCGGCGAACACCGGGGAGCTGTTTTTT.

The chain recombines TRBV6-5 with TRBJ2-1; D is ambiguous. V was shortened by 8 bases and J by 3 bases, with 8 bases between the two germline ends. Per germline, CDR1 MNHEY and CDR2 SVGAGI. CDR3 length: 12 amino acids. As DNA, the CDR3 is TGTGCCAGCGGACGGAACTACAATGAGCAGTTCTTC. Residues: CASGRNYNEQFF.

This clone was detected once. J is TRBJ1-2 and V is TRBV7-8, with D tentatively TRBD1 (5 bases). Germline V lookup: CDR1 SGHVS, CDR2 FQNEAQ. Trimming left V 5 bases short and J 4 bases short, with 11 bases between. This CDR3 comprises 13 residues. The CDR3 nucleotides are TGTGCCAGCAGCAAAGACAGAACCTATGGCTACACCTTC. Its translation: CASSKDRTYGYTF. Supplemented by reference TRBV7-8 and TRBJ1-2, the full variable domain reads GAGVSQSPRYKVAKRGQDVALRCDPISGHVSLFWYQQALGQGPEFLTYFQNEAQLDKSGLPSDRFFAERPEGSVSTLKIQRTQQEDSAVYLCASSKDRTYGYTFGSGTRLTVV.

V usage is TRBV7-9 and J usage is TRBJ2-7, with 7 bases matching TRBD1. The CDR3 spans 15 residues. The germline V gene encodes CDR1 SEHNR and CDR2 FQNEAQ (reference sequence). The trim removed 5 bases at V and 6 bases at J, leaving 13 bases unmatched. The CDR3 sequence: CASSPQGTALSEQYF. The CDR3 DNA sequence: TGTGCCAGCAGCCCTCAGGGGACAGCCCTAAGCGAGCAGTACTTC.

The V gene is TRBV5-4, the J gene TRBJ1-2, with D possibly TRBD1 on 5 matching bases. Trimming took off 0 bases at V and 4 bases at J, with 13 bases between the two ends. The CDR3 has 15 residues. The V gene's germline CDR1 is SGHNT and CDR2 YYREEE (reference sequence). The CDR3 DNA follows: TGTGCCAGCAGCTTGGGCAGGGAGGAAGGCTATGGCTACACCTTC. Protein: CASSLGREEGYGYTF.